This entry features one T cell receptor (beta chain) sequence. This record belongs to a study of blood T cell repertoires in COVID-19. As for the study in general: Samples representing acute and convalescent COVID-19 were sourced from the United States, Italy and Spain.

Authors' methods: The assay estimated nucleated cells by amplifying reference gene primers. Profiling relied on immunoSEQ multiplex PCR, and the TCRdb table lists in-frame clones only, not all of them. The D gene and trimming were derived from the DNA, and the V and J assignments and clone size from that table. The sample yields more than 150,000 clones, around 79% seen once. Germline V gene sequence: CDR1 LNHDA, CDR2 SQIVND (reference sequence). The trim removed 4 bases at V and 6 bases at J, leaving 7 bases unmatched. The CDR3 totals 15 residues. Material for sequencing was peripheral blood. The chain joins TRBV19 to TRBJ1-2, with 11 positions matching TRBD1. This clonotype was obtained from a man in his forties or fifties who had recovered from COVID-19. CDR3 nucleotides: TGTGCCAGTAGTACTGAGGGGACAGGGGGGAATGGCTACACCTTC. Translation gives CASSTEGTGGNGYTF.